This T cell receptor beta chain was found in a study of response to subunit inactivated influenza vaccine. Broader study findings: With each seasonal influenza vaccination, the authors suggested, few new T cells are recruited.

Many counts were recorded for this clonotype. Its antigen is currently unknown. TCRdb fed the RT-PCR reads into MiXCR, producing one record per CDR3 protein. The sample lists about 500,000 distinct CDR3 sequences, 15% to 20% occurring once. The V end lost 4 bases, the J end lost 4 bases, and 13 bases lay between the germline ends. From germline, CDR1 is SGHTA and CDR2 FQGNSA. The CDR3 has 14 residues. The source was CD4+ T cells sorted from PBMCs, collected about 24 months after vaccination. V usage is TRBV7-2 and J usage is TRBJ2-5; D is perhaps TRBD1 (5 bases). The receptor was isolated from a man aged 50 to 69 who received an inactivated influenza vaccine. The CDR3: CASSSDSRPETQYF. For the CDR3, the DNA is TGTGCCAGCAGCTCCGACAGCCGTCCAGAGACCCAGTACTTC.